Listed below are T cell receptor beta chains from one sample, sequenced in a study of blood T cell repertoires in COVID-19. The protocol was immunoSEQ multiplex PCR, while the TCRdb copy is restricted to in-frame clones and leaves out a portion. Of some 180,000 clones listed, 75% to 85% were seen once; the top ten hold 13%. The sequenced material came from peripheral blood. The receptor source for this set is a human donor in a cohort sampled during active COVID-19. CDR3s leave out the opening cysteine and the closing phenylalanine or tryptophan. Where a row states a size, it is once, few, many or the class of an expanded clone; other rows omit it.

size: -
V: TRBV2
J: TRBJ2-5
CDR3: ASNERHSGRRRETQY

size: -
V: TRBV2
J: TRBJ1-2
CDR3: ASSGDLGRSDGYT

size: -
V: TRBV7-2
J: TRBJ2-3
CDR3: ASSLVPGLVTDTQY

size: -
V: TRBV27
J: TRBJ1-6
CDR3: ASKAPGSYNSPLH

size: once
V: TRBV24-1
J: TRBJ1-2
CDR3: ATSDPGQGARGYT

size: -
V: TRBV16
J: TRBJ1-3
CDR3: ASSRQGFGNTIY

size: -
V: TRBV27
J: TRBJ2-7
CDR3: ASKWGAGPYEQY

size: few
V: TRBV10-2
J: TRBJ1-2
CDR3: ASSRGINYGYT

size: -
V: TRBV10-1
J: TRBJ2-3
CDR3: ASSETLLGGSTDTQY

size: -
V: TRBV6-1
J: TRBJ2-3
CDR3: ASSEGGQLSSTDTQY

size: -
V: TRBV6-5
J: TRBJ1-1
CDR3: ASSRKTMNTEAF

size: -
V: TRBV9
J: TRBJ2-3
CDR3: ASSVEPTSGGTDTQY

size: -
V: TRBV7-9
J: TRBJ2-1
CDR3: ASSFPGQGYNEQF

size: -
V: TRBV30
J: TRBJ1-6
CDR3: AWTKGQGRSPLH

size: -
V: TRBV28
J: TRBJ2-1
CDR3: ASKGRSGDNKQF

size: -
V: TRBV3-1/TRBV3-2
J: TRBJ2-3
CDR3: ASSRRGGSTDTQY

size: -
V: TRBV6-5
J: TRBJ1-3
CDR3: ASSRDSSGNTIY

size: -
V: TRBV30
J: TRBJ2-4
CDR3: AWRGTARNIQY

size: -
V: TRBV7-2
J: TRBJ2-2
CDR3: ASSLEGGLTGELF

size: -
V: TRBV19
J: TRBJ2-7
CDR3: ASKRDRGGYEQY

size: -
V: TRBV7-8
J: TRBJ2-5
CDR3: ASSRDMYGTQY

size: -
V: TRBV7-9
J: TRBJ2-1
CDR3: ASSLVSFAVAGDHEQF

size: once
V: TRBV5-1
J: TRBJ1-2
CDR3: ASSPGPGDYGYT

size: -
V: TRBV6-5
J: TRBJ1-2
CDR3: ASSYSSRNPGYGYT